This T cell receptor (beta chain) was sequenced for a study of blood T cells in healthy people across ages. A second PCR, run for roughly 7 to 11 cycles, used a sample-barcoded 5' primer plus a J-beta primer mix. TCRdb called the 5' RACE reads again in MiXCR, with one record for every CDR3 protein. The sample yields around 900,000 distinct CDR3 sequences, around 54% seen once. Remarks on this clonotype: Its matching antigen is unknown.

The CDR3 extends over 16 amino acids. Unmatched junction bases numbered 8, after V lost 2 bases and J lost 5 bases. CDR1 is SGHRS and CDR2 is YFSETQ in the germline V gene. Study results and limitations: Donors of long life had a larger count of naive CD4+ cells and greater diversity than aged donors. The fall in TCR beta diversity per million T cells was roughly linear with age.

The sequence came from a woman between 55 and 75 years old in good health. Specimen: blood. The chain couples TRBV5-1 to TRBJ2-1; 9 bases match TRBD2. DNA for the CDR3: TGCGCCAGCAGCTTCCCGAGTAGCGGGGGCAACAATGAGCAGTTCTTC. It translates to CASSFPSSGGNNEQFF.